This TCR beta chain was retrieved from a study of blood T cell repertoires in COVID-19. As for the study in general: The United States, Italy and Spain supplied acute and convalescent COVID-19 samples. T cells, B-cell-depleted T cells, or PBMCs supplied cDNA or gDNA.

This clone was counted between two and nine times. The authors' processing: It was from reference gene primer amplification that nucleated cell counts were estimated. Profiling relied on immunoSEQ multiplex PCR, and the TCRdb table lists in-frame clones only, not all of them. V, J and clone size are those of that table, while D and trimming were read from the DNA. The sample lists roughly 100,000 clones; 65% to 90% were seen once. This CDR3 region has 12 residues. The V gene's germline CDR1 is SGHVS and CDR2 FNYEAQ. The V gene lost 3 bases and the J gene lost 10 bases, with 12 bases spanning the gap. The sequenced sample was peripheral blood. The chain carries TRBV7-6 and TRBJ2-5; possible D gene TRBD1, 5 bases. The TCR sequence derives from a man older than 75 with acute or convalescent COVID-19. The CDR3 is CASSFPQGIQYF. The CDR3 nucleotides are TGTGCCAGCAGCTTTCCCCAGGGCATCCAGTACTTC.